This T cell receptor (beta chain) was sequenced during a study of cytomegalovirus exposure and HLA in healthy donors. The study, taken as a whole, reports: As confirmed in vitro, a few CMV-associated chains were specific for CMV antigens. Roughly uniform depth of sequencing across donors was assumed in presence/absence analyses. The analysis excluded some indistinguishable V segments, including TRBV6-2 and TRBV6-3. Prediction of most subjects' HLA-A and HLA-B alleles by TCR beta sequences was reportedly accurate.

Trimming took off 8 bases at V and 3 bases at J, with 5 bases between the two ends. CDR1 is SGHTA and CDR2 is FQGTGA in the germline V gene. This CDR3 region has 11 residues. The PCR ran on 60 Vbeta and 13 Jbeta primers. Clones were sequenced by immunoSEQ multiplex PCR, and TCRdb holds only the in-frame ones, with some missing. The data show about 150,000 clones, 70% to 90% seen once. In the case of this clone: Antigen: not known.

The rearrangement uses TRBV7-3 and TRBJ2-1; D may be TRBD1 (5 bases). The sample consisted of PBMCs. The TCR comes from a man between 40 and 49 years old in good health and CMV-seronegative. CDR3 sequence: CASQGYNEQFF. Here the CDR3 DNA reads TGTGCCAGCCAGGGCTACAATGAGCAGTTCTTC.